This is a list of T cell receptor beta chains from one sample in a study of T cell changes during pregnancy in multiple sclerosis. Libraries were prepared by immunoSEQ multiplex PCR; TCRdb keeps only in-frame clonotypes and omits some of them. The sample has under 20,000 clones; about 83% are singletons. The sequenced sample was CD8+ T cells from peripheral blood mononuclear cells, obtained in the second trimester of pregnancy. These TCRs come from a female donor in good health, enrolled as a control in a pregnancy study. CDR3s include the opening cysteine and the closing phenylalanine or tryptophan. A D gene is named only where the DNA matches it firmly.

D gene: .
V gene: TRBV28
J gene: TRBJ2-2
CDR3 protein: CASIPWGVINTGELFF

D gene: .
V gene: TRBV5-4
J gene: TRBJ1-6
CDR3 protein: CASSLGAGKYNSPLHF

D gene: .
V gene: TRBV10-3
J gene: TRBJ1-2
CDR3 protein: CATDDSRINYGYTF

D gene: .
V gene: TRBV9
J gene: TRBJ2-1
CDR3 protein: CASSEAGYNEQFF

D gene: .
V gene: TRBV27
J gene: TRBJ1-2
CDR3 protein: CASSLSTLSSGYTF

D gene: .
V gene: TRBV28
J gene: TRBJ1-5
CDR3 protein: CASSPYTGNQPQHF

D gene: .
V gene: TRBV7-9
J gene: TRBJ1-1
CDR3 protein: CASTVGGGAQAFF

D gene: .
V gene: TRBV5-1
J gene: TRBJ2-1
CDR3 protein: CATRADTPNEQFF

D gene: TRBD2
V gene: TRBV5-6
J gene: TRBJ2-5
CDR3 protein: CASSLASGGQETQYF

D gene: .
V gene: TRBV7-9
J gene: TRBJ1-2
CDR3 protein: CASSSPDSLIGYTF